This passage covers 24 T cell receptor beta chains from one sample sequenced in a study of cytomegalovirus exposure and HLA in healthy donors. Amplification used 60 Vbeta primers and 13 Jbeta primers. Clones were read by immunoSEQ multiplex PCR, and TCRdb kept only the in-frame ones, dropping some. Here the sample spans 150,000 to 200,000 clones, more than 60% being singletons. Sequenced: PBMCs. All receptors derive from a woman in her thirties in good health and CMV-seropositive.

The rearrangement joins TRBV19 to TRBJ1-1; 8 positions match TRBD1. This CDR3 has 13 amino acids. Trimming took 6 bases from V and 4 from J; bases not matched to a gene: 4. CDR1 is LNHDA and CDR2 is SQIVND in the germline V gene (reference sequence). The CDR3 reads CASSDRGFTEAFF. The CDR3 DNA follows: TGTGCCAGTAGCGACAGGGGTTTCACTGAAGCTTTCTTT.

This clone was detected only a few times. This chain uses TRBV19 with TRBJ2-1; TRBD2 is a possible D gene (5 bases). The CDR3 length is 14 residues. Trimming took off 5 bases at V and 3 bases at J, with 11 bases between the two ends. In germline, CDR1 is LNHDA, CDR2 SQIVND (reference sequence). The CDR3 here is CASSPSGDYNEQFF. CDR3 bases: TGTGCCAGTAGTCCCTCCGGGGACTACAATGAGCAGTTCTTC.

The rearrangement uses TRBV4-2 and TRBJ2-3; D unresolved. CDR1 is LGHNA, CDR2 YNFKEQ, per germline. V was cut by 0 bases and J by 4 bases, with 5 bases left in between. The length of the CDR3 is 13 residues. The CDR3 DNA reads as TGTGCCAGCAGCCAAGAGGGCCCAGATACGCAGTATTTT. Translating it yields CASSQEGPDTQYF.

This chain joins TRBV10-3 and TRBJ2-3, with 8 bases lining up with TRBD2. Germline CDR1 is ENHRY and CDR2 is SYGVKD. Trimming at V came to 9 bases and at J to 2 bases, leaving 7 bases not matched to a gene. This CDR3 spans 14 amino acids. CDR3 nucleotides: TGTGCCATACTTAGCGGGACTATCACAGATACGCAGTATTTT. Amino acid sequence: CAILSGTITDTQYF.

This clone was counted a few times. The chain carries TRBV27 and TRBJ2-3; TRBD2 matches at 11 bases. The CDR3 is 15 residues long. In germline, CDR1 is MNHEY, CDR2 SMNVEV (reference sequence). J gave up 6 bases and V 5 bases, and 7 bases lay outside the gene matches. CDR3 loop: CASSKLAGDSDTQYF. The CDR3, as DNA: TGTGCCAGCAGTAAACTAGCGGGAGACAGCGATACGCAGTATTTT.

The V call is TRBV9, the J call TRBJ2-5, with unresolved D. With 2 bases removed from V and 5 bases from J, the gap between germline ends came to 13 bases. The CDR3 loop spans 14 amino acids. CDR1 and CDR2 (germline): SGDLS, YYNGEE. CDR3 sequence reads: CASSVGNSRETQYF. The CDR3 DNA follows: TGTGCCAGCAGCGTCGGAAACAGCAGGGAGACCCAGTACTTC.

J is TRBJ2-3 and V is TRBV7-8; the match to TRBD1 covers 9 bases. From germline, CDR1 is SGHVS and CDR2 FQNEAQ. The CDR3 loop spans 16 amino acids. With V trimmed by 8 bases and J by 3 bases, 12 bases remained unmatched. The CDR3 here is CASGGQGGGRTDTQYF. The CDR3 DNA sequence: TGTGCCAGCGGGGGACAGGGCGGTGGGAGAACAGATACGCAGTATTTT.

The rearrangement joins TRBV5-1 to TRBJ1-3, with D possibly matching TRBD1 (5 bases). The CDR3 length is 13 residues. Germline V gene lookup returns CDR1 SGHRS and CDR2 YFSETQ. Trimming took 2 bases from V and 8 from J, leaving 11 bases between them. The CDR3 spells CASSLQEGYTIYF. The CDR3 bases are TGCGCCAGCAGCTTACAGGAGGGATACACCATATATTTT.

The chain employs TRBV19 and TRBJ2-7; D possibly corresponds to TRBD1 (5 bases). The germline V gene encodes CDR1 LNHDA and CDR2 SQIVND (reference sequence). This CDR3 has 14 amino acids. Trimming cost V 1 base and J 6 bases, with 13 bases left between them. The CDR3 is CASSIGPGPPEQYF. The CDR3 region has the DNA TGTGCCAGTAGTATAGGACCAGGGCCCCCCGAGCAGTACTTC.

CDR3 protein: CASSPGGGADTQYF. CDR3 DNA sequence: TGCGCCAGCAGCCCGGGGGGCGGAGCGGATACGCAGTATTTT. The rearrangement uses TRBV5-1 and TRBJ2-3; D is perhaps TRBD2 (7 bases). The CDR3 runs 14 residues. Trimming cost V 4 bases and J 6 bases, with 15 bases left between them. The germline gives CDR1 SGHRS, CDR2 YFSETQ.

This chain connects TRBV2 to TRBJ2-2; TRBD2 matches at 8 bases. The CDR3 consists of 15 residues. Germline CDR1 SNHLY, CDR2 FYNNEI. Trimming at V came to 3 bases and at J to 4 bases, leaving 4 bases not matched to a gene. This chain's CDR3 is CASSDNGRVTGELFF. In nucleotides, the CDR3 is TGTGCCAGCAGTGATAACGGGAGGGTCACCGGGGAGCTGTTTTTT.

The CDR3: CASRATSGSTNEQFF. The CDR3 nucleotides are TGTGCCAGCAGGGCGACTAGCGGGAGTACCAATGAGCAGTTCTTC. This sequence joins TRBV2 and TRBJ2-1, with 12 nucleotides matching TRBD2. Trimming at V came to 6 bases and at J to 6 bases, leaving 6 bases not matched to a gene. The CDR3 loop spans 15 amino acids. Germline CDR1 SNHLY, CDR2 FYNNEI.

This clone was recorded only once. The CDR3 nucleotides are TGCGCCAGCAGCTTGCTGGGGGGTGACACTGAAGCTTTCTTT. It yields the protein CASSLLGGDTEAFF. The chain uses TRBV5-1 and TRBJ1-1; D is perhaps TRBD1 (5 bases). Trimming removed 1 base from V and 3 bases from J, with 10 bases in between. Germline assignment: CDR1 SGHRS and CDR2 YFSETQ. The length of the CDR3 is 14 residues.

The table lists this clone with a few counts. V usage is TRBV7-3 and J usage is TRBJ2-3; no firm D call. CDR1 SGHTA and CDR2 FQGTGA come from the germline V gene. Trimming removed 4 bases from V and 0 bases from J, with 8 bases in between. The CDR3 covers 14 residues. The DNA for the CDR3 is TGTGCCAGCAGCTCCTTATCTAGCACAGATACGCAGTATTTT. Translating it yields CASSSLSSTDTQYF.

This chain connects TRBV28 to TRBJ2-3, with 9 bases identical to TRBD2. The J segment lost 6 bases and the V segment lost 1 base, leaving 14 bases of the junction unmatched. Germline lookup yields CDR1 MDHEN and CDR2 SYDVKM. The CDR3 length is 18 residues. The CDR3 DNA reads TGTGCCAGCAGTTTATTTGATATCAGCGGGAGGAGGTGGGATACGCAGTATTTT. It codes for CASSLFDISGRRWDTQYF.

J is TRBJ2-7 and V is TRBV11-3, with TRBD2 as a possible D gene (5 bases). There are 13 residues in the CDR3. CDR1 is SGHNT and CDR2 is YENEEA in the germline V gene. V lost 5 bases and J 0 bases, leaving 8 bases between the germline ends. The CDR3 here is CASSLTSSYEQYF. CDR3 coding DNA: TGTGCCAGCAGCCTCACTAGCTCCTACGAGCAGTACTTC.

The chain combines TRBV5-1 with TRBJ2-1; 9 positions agree with TRBD2. Germline lookup yields CDR1 SGHRS and CDR2 YFSETQ. V was clipped by 0 bases and J by 10 bases; unmatched bases: 8. This CDR3 has 15 residues. CDR3 DNA: TGCGCCAGCAGCTTGGAGGCGGGAGGGCCAAGGGAGCAGTTCTTC. Protein product: CASSLEAGGPREQFF.

The DNA of the CDR3 is TGCGCCAGCAGCTCTACCGGGACAGCTACCGGGGAGCTGTTTTTT. Translated, it gives CASSSTGTATGELFF. The V and J genes are TRBV5-1 and TRBJ2-2; 7 bases line up with TRBD1. J lost 5 bases, V lost 3 bases, and 7 bases had no gene match. Germline V gene data show CDR1 as SGHRS and CDR2 as YFSETQ. The CDR3 has 15 amino acids.

This chain connects TRBV27 to TRBJ1-4; TRBD1 matches 10 bases. V trimming: 6 bases; J trimming: 0 bases; junction bases outside the gene matches: 10. Germline CDR1 reads MNHEY; CDR2 reads SMNVEV (reference sequence). CDR3 size: 18 residues. The CDR3 nucleotides read TGTGCCAGCAGGAACCTTAGACAGGGGGCCTCAACTAATGAAAAACTGTTTTTT. As protein: CASRNLRQGASTNEKLFF.

The chain employs TRBV2 and TRBJ1-2, with 8 bases identical to TRBD1. V gave up 2 bases and J gave up 1 base; unmatched junction bases: 3. The germline gives CDR1 SNHLY, CDR2 FYNNEI. The CDR3 consists of 15 residues. Here the CDR3 DNA reads TGTGCCAGCAGTGAAATGGGACAGGTTAACTATGGCTACACCTTC. This translates into CASSEMGQVNYGYTF. Combining the CDR3 with reference TRBV2 and TRBJ1-2 gives the whole variable domain EPEVTQTPSHQVTQMGQEVILRCVPISNHLYFYWYRQILGQKVEFLVSFYNNEISEKSEIFDDQFSVERPDGSNFTLKIRSTKLEDSAMYFCASSEMGQVNYGYTFGSGTRLTVV.

The rearrangement links TRBV19 to TRBJ2-7; D is possibly TRBD1 (6 bases). Germline V lookup: CDR1 LNHDA, CDR2 SQIVND (reference sequence). Trimming removed 3 bases from V and 0 bases from J, with 9 bases in between. This CDR3 has 14 residues. The CDR3: CASSILTGSYEQYF. The DNA of the CDR3 is TGTGCCAGTAGTATCTTGACAGGCTCCTACGAGCAGTACTTC.

This chain connects TRBV6-5 to TRBJ2-3, with TRBD2 as a possible D gene (6 bases). V shed 0 bases and J shed 2 bases, with 9 bases lying between them. The germline CDR1 and CDR2 sequences are MNHEY and SVGAGI. CDR3 length: 15 amino acids. CDR3 residues: CASSYSGTSTDTQYF. CDR3 nucleotide sequence: TGTGCCAGCAGTTACTCCGGGACTTCCACAGATACGCAGTATTTT.

This chain connects TRBV9 to TRBJ2-1; 9 bases agree with TRBD2. The CDR3 runs 19 residues. Trimming took 0 bases from V and 4 from J; bases not matched to a gene: 14. Germline V gene data show CDR1 as SGDLS and CDR2 as YYNGEE. DNA for the CDR3: TGTGCCAGCAGCGTAGCGGCGGGAGGGCGACTACTCGATTACAATGAGCAGTTCTTC. Its translation: CASSVAAGGRLLDYNEQFF.

The J gene is TRBJ2-7, the V gene TRBV6-6; TRBD1 might be the D (5 bases). The CDR3 runs 12 residues. The V gene lost 4 bases and the J gene lost 5 bases, with 9 bases spanning the gap. Looked up from germline, CDR1 is MNHNY and CDR2 is SVGAGI (reference sequence). The CDR3, as DNA: TGTGCCAGCAGTTTTCTGGGGCACGAGCAGTACTTC. Amino acids: CASSFLGHEQYF.